This paragraph reports one T cell receptor beta chain. The antigen remains unidentified. The data derive from a study of shared clonotypes between healthy human individuals. About the research overall: CD8 memory received one plate per donor, CD8 naive two, CD4 memory three and CD4 naive three.

CDR3 length equals 17 residues. Germline CDR1 is KGHSH and CDR2 is LQKENI. Trimming shortened V by 0 bases and J by 0 bases, and 9 bases separated the two germline ends. Whole-study findings and limits: Non-shared clonotypes had lower generation probabilities than those shared by all four donors.

Samples underwent the assay at deep level. The authors split each subset's genomic DNA evenly across several immunoSEQ plates. The protocol was immunoSEQ multiplex PCR, while the TCRdb copy is restricted to in-frame clones and leaves out a portion. This sample has roughly 2.2 million clones, with about 92% found just once. The TCR was taken from a man aged 18 to 30 in good health. Some clones in this sample may be carry-over from other donors' samples. Sequencing was carried out using naive CD4+ T cells from PBMCs. The subset is: CD45RA+ positively selected. The gene calls are TRBV18 and TRBJ2-6; D might be TRBD2 (7 bases). The CDR3 spells CASSPPGGGSGANVLTF. CDR3 DNA: TGTGCCAGCTCACCACCGGGAGGGGGCTCTGGGGCCAACGTCCTGACTTTC.